The rows below give T cell receptor beta chains drawn from one sample of a study of ipilimumab plus nivolumab after autologous stem cell transplantation. TCRdb keeps only in-frame clones here, not all; method: immunoSEQ multiplex PCR. The sample includes tens of thousands of clones, under 75% of them seen just once. The starting material was PBMCs, obtained in a trial of ipilimumab plus nivolumab as post-transplant consolidation. The receptors stem from a male donor with diffuse large B-cell lymphoma. Each CDR3 is given with its conserved first and last residue. D genes are given only for firm matches. Clone size is given for some rows only: seen once, a few or many times, or a class if the clone is expanded.

v_call	d_call	clone_size	j_call	cdr3_aa	cdr3_nt
TRBV7-3	-	-	TRBJ2-5	CASSFQAQETQYF	TGTGCCAGCAGCTTTCAGGCTCAAGAGACCCAGTACTTC
TRBV5-6	TRBD2	few	TRBJ2-3	CASSGGGRTDTQYF	TGTGCCAGCAGCGGCGGCGGGAGAACAGATACGCAGTATTTT
TRBV19	-	-	TRBJ2-7	CASNMIGDSEQYF	TGTGCCAGTAACATGATTGGAGATTCGGAGCAGTACTTC
TRBV7-3	-	few	TRBJ2-1	CASSLSPAGEQFF	TGTGCCAGCAGCTTAAGCCCAGCAGGTGAGCAGTTCTTC
TRBV30	TRBD2	few	TRBJ2-3	CAWSTDPGLAGTQYF	TGTGCCTGGAGCACGGATCCGGGACTAGCCGGTACGCAGTATTTT
TRBV7-6	TRBD2	-	TRBJ2-5	CASSLAGGRVTQYF	TGTGCCAGCAGCCTAGCGGGGGGGCGGGTGACCCAGTACTTC
TRBV7-9	-	-	TRBJ2-7	CASSSSGGIGSYEQYF	TGTGCCAGCAGCTCCTCAGGTGGCATCGGGTCCTACGAGCAGTACTTC
TRBV18	-	-	TRBJ1-5	CASSRGVQPQHF	TGTGCCAGCTCACGCGGGGTTCAGCCCCAGCATTTT
TRBV18	TRBD2	-	TRBJ2-2	CASSPPQGTSGSIAGELFF	TGTGCCAGCTCACCACCCCAGGGGACTAGCGGGAGCATAGCCGGGGAGCTGTTTTTT
TRBV7-3	-	-	TRBJ2-3	CASSSRGMADTQYF	TGTGCCAGCAGCTCCAGGGGTATGGCAGATACGCAGTATTTT
TRBV7-2	-	few	TRBJ1-5	CASSLGGRWNQPQHF	TGTGCCAGCAGCTTAGGTGGCAGGTGGAATCAGCCCCAGCATTTT
TRBV19	-	-	TRBJ2-5	CASSMSGRETQYF	TGTGCCAGTAGTATGAGTGGGAGGGAGACCCAGTACTTC
TRBV6-5	-	-	TRBJ1-5	CASQRGLGNQPQHF	TGTGCCAGCCAACGGGGGCTCGGCAATCAGCCCCAGCATTTT
TRBV9	TRBD1	-	TRBJ2-1	CASNGGQGANEQFF	TGTGCCAGCAATGGCGGACAGGGGGCCAATGAGCAGTTCTTC
TRBV2	-	-	TRBJ1-1	CASRRNRAENTEAFF	TGTGCCAGCAGACGTAACAGGGCAGAGAACACTGAAGCTTTCTTT
TRBV7-2	TRBD2	-	TRBJ2-3	CASSSGLAGGPQYF	TGTGCCAGCAGCTCGGGACTAGCGGGAGGGCCCCAGTATTTT
TRBV7-3	-	-	TRBJ2-7	CASSLNPAGEQYF	TGTGCCAGCAGCTTAAACCCGGCTGGGGAGCAGTACTTC
TRBV4-2	TRBD1	few	TRBJ2-3	CASSPRQGSTDTQYF	TGTGCCAGCAGCCCGAGACAGGGTAGCACAGATACGCAGTATTTT
TRBV10-1	-	-	TRBJ2-7	CATSRDTSSYEQYF	TGCGCGACCAGCCGGGACACGAGCTCCTACGAGCAGTACTTC
TRBV5-5	-	-	TRBJ1-3	CASSLLAKSGTIYF	TGTGCCAGCAGCCTTCTGGCGAAGAGTGGCACCATATATTTT
TRBV6-1	-	-	TRBJ2-3	CASSARVADTQYF	TGTGCCAGCAGTGCTCGTGTGGCAGATACGCAGTATTTT
TRBV7-9	TRBD2	-	TRBJ2-3	CASRGTSGSTDTQYF	TGTGCCAGCAGAGGGACTAGCGGGAGCACAGATACGCAGTATTTT
TRBV15	-	-	TRBJ1-1	CATSSLRGRSEGTEAFF	TGTGCCACCAGCAGTCTACGGGGACGGTCGGAGGGCACTGAAGCTTTCTTT
TRBV5-1	-	-	TRBJ1-1	CASSLATQGEAFF	TGCGCCAGCAGCTTGGCCACGCAGGGGGAAGCTTTCTTT
TRBV5-4	-	-	TRBJ1-6	CASTRRGANSPLHF	TGTGCCAGCACCCGCAGAGGGGCGAATTCACCCCTCCACTTT
TRBV5-8	-	-	TRBJ2-5	CASSQPRLGQETQYF	TGTGCCAGCAGCCAGCCACGTCTGGGCCAAGAGACCCAGTACTTC
TRBV13	-	few	TRBJ1-3	CASSRNRNTIYF	TGTGCCAGCAGCCGGAATAGAAACACCATATATTTT
TRBV5-1	-	-	TRBJ2-7	CASSLEQGGYEQYF	TGCGCCAGCAGCTTGGAGCAGGGGGGCTACGAGCAGTACTTC
TRBV10-2	TRBD2	-	TRBJ2-5	CASSTPSGGARETQYF	TGCGCCAGCAGTACTCCTAGCGGGGGGGCCCGAGAGACCCAGTACTTC
TRBV5-1	-	-	TRBJ2-5	CASSLGGHNQETQYF	TGCGCCAGCAGCTTGGGAGGACACAACCAAGAGACCCAGTACTTC
TRBV12-5	-	-	TRBJ2-3	CASGLTPRQDQTDTQYF	TGTGCTAGTGGTTTGACACCACGACAGGACCAAACAGATACGCAGTATTTT
TRBV7-9	TRBD2	-	TRBJ2-7	CASSLWTSGNEQYF	TGTGCCAGCAGCTTATGGACTAGCGGGAACGAGCAGTACTTC
TRBV18	TRBD1	-	TRBJ1-2	CASSPGQGDYGYTF	TGTGCCAGCTCCCCGGGACAGGGGGACTATGGCTACACCTTC
TRBV6-1	-	medium-sized	TRBJ1-1	CASSTNRDTEAFF	TGTGCCAGCAGTACAAACAGGGATACTGAAGCTTTCTTT
TRBV19	-	once	TRBJ2-1	CASTSGSYNEQFF	TGTGCATCGACCAGTGGCAGCTACAATGAGCAGTTCTTC
TRBV5-4	-	-	TRBJ1-3	CASSLDPTWGSGNTIYF	TGTGCCAGCAGCTTGGATCCTACCTGGGGATCTGGAAACACCATATATTTT
TRBV11-3	-	few	TRBJ2-2	CASSSDPGGLFF	TGTGCCAGCAGCTCGGACCCCGGTGGGCTGTTTTTT
TRBV7-6	-	-	TRBJ2-5	CASVLPGERTQYF	TGTGCCAGCGTTCTCCCGGGGGAAAGGACCCAGTACTTC
TRBV27	-	-	TRBJ2-7	CASRNLGYYEQYF	TGTGCCAGCAGGAATTTAGGTTACTACGAGCAGTACTTC
TRBV28	-	-	TRBJ2-7	CASSDGISSYEQYF	TGTGCCAGCAGTGACGGTATTAGCTCCTACGAGCAGTACTTC
TRBV5-4	-	-	TRBJ2-1	CASSRDSLGQPYNEQFF	TGTGCCAGCAGCCGGGACTCATTGGGGCAACCCTACAATGAGCAGTTCTTC
TRBV5-6	-	-	TRBJ2-4	CASSLRGALAKNIQYF	TGTGCCAGCAGCTTGAGGGGAGCCCTAGCCAAAAACATTCAGTACTTC
TRBV4-1	TRBD1	-	TRBJ2-5	CASSLGRGWETQYF	TGCGCCAGCAGCCTTGGCAGGGGGTGGGAGACCCAGTACTTC
TRBV6-4	TRBD1	-	TRBJ2-3	CASKRGTGYTDTQYF	TGTGCCAGCAAAAGGGGGACAGGGTACACAGATACGCAGTATTTT
TRBV7-9	-	-	TRBJ1-2	CASEEAANYGYTF	TGTGCCAGCGAAGAGGCAGCTAACTATGGCTACACCTTC
TRBV15	-	-	TRBJ2-3	CATDKQGSQYF	TGTGCCACCGACAAACAGGGATCGCAGTATTTT
TRBV19	-	few	TRBJ1-1	CASSRARASNEAFF	TGTGCCAGTAGTAGGGCCAGGGCGAGTAATGAAGCTTTCTTT
TRBV2	-	-	TRBJ2-6	CASGTGANVLTF	TGTGCCAGCGGAACTGGGGCCAACGTCCTGACTTTC
TRBV30	-	-	TRBJ1-4	CAWSVRIGGVGEKLFF	TGTGCCTGGAGTGTACGGATTGGGGGCGTAGGTGAAAAACTGTTTTTT
TRBV11-3	-	-	TRBJ2-1	CASSLDWYGNEQFF	TGTGCCAGCAGCTTAGACTGGTACGGTAATGAGCAGTTCTTC
TRBV11-3	-	-	TRBJ2-5	CASSLKGGETQYF	TGTGCCAGCAGCTTGAAGGGGGGAGAGACCCAGTACTTC
TRBV11-1	TRBD1	-	TRBJ1-1	CASSLGQVNEAFF	TGTGCCAGCAGCCTAGGACAGGTTAATGAAGCTTTCTTT
TRBV5-1	-	-	TRBJ2-2	CASSWELGNTGELFF	TGCGCCAGCAGCTGGGAACTAGGGAACACCGGGGAGCTGTTTTTT
TRBV5-8	-	-	TRBJ1-1	CASSLDLEAFF	TGTGCCAGCAGCTTGGATCTTGAAGCTTTCTTT
TRBV11-3	TRBD2	once	TRBJ2-1	CASRLSSGGKYNEQFF	TGTGCCAGCAGACTCTCTAGCGGGGGGAAATACAATGAGCAGTTCTTC
TRBV6-1	TRBD1	-	TRBJ2-2	CASRKTGDAGELFF	TGTGCCAGCAGGAAGACAGGGGACGCCGGGGAGCTGTTTTTT
TRBV28	-	-	TRBJ1-5	CASSYGGEDQPQHF	TGTGCCAGCAGTTACGGGGGGGAAGACCAGCCCCAGCATTTT
TRBV15	-	once	TRBJ2-7	CATSRDLQGTEQYF	TGTGCCACCAGCAGAGACTTACAGGGTACCGAGCAGTACTTC
TRBV28	-	-	TRBJ2-7	CASSLLYPYEQYF	TGTGCCAGCAGCCTCCTCTACCCCTACGAGCAGTACTTC
TRBV10-3	TRBD1	-	TRBJ1-2	CAIRGQGAVHGYTF	TGTGCCATCAGAGGACAGGGGGCTGTTCATGGCTACACCTTC